This entry concerns a single TCR beta chain. Its antigen is not known. This specimen belongs to a study of cytomegalovirus exposure and HLA in healthy donors. Study-wide results and caveats: Presence/absence analyses took donor sequencing depth as roughly uniform. Only CMV serostatus was available as immune exposure information.

Primers for the PCR totalled 60 Vbeta and 13 Jbeta. TCRdb's copy holds only in-frame clones and misses some; the assay was immunoSEQ multiplex PCR. The sample holds roughly 160,000 clones, just under 80% seen once. Trimming at V came to 1 base and at J to 10 bases, leaving 15 bases not matched to a gene. Germline CDR1 SGHVS, CDR2 FQNEAQ. The CDR3 length is 16 residues. Regarding donors, all were healthy bone marrow donors. The source material was PBMCs. The rearrangement joins TRBV7-8 to TRBJ1-1; TRBD1 aligns across 7 bases. This sequence originates from a woman in her forties or fifties in good health and CMV-seropositive. The CDR3, as DNA: TGTGCCAGCAGCTTAGTTCAAGGGACAGTGCTGAGCGGAGCTTTCTTT. Its protein is CASSLVQGTVLSGAFF.